The 18 T cell receptor beta chains listed next were all sequenced from one sample in a study of PD-L1 blockade in urothelial cancer. Specified time point: peripheral blood 6 weeks after treatment start. Sequenced by immunoSEQ multiplex PCR; TCRdb stores in-frame clones only, minus some. The top ten clones hold under 8.5% of a sample with 75,000 to 100,000 clones, roughly 80% of them seen once. Source: PBMCs, taken around atezolizumab (anti-PD-L1) treatment. The source is a man between 65 and 85 years old with urothelial cancer.

This clone was seen once. V usage is TRBV5-1 and J usage is TRBJ2-5, with a weak D call TRBD2 (6 bases). V gave up 0 bases and J gave up 3 bases, with 9 bases separating them. CDR1 and CDR2 (germline): SGHRS, YFSETQ. The CDR3 totals 14 residues. CDR3 amino acids: CASSLGGEEETQYF. CDR3 DNA sequence: TGCGCCAGCAGCTTGGGAGGGGAGGAAGAGACCCAGTACTTC.

This chain uses TRBV27 with TRBJ2-7, with TRBD1 identical over 7 bases. The CDR3 totals 15 residues. Trimming at V came to 8 bases and at J to 2 bases, leaving 12 bases not matched to a gene. CDR1 and CDR2 (germline): MNHEY, SMNVEV (reference sequence). Here the CDR3 reads CASRVTSGTAYEQYF. CDR3 nucleotides: TGTGCCAGCCGGGTAACCTCCGGGACAGCCTACGAGCAGTACTTC.

The genes are TRBV19 and TRBJ2-2, with 7 bases matching TRBD2. Germline values: CDR1 LNHDA, CDR2 SQIVND (reference sequence). V was clipped by 2 bases and J by 2 bases; unmatched bases: 8. CDR3 length equals 17 residues. The CDR3 DNA follows: TGTGCCAGTAGTATAACCAGCGGGGCCTTTAACACCGGGGAGCTGTTTTTT. Translation gives CASSITSGAFNTGELFF.

The chain employs TRBV6-5 and TRBJ2-5; D is perhaps TRBD1 (5 bases). This CDR3 spans 15 amino acids. The germline V and J ends were trimmed by 0 bases and 4 bases, with 12 bases remaining between them. Germline assignment: CDR1 MNHEY and CDR2 SVGAGI. The CDR3 loop reads CASSYSGRVGETQYF. In DNA, the CDR3 is TGTGCCAGCAGTTACTCCGGCAGGGTAGGAGAGACCCAGTACTTC.

The V gene is TRBV10-2, the J gene TRBJ2-7; 11 bases match TRBD2. Germline V gene lookup returns CDR1 WSHSY and CDR2 SAAADI. Trimming at V came to 8 bases and at J to 5 bases, leaving 8 bases not matched to a gene. The CDR3 totals 14 residues. The CDR3 region is CASLAGGAQDEQYF. CDR3 sequence (DNA): TGCGCCAGCCTAGCGGGGGGTGCTCAGGACGAGCAGTACTTC.

The chain is built from TRBV19 and TRBJ1-1, with TRBD1 identical over 11 bases. The CDR3 runs 15 residues. Looked up from germline, CDR1 is LNHDA and CDR2 is SQIVND (reference sequence). V dropped 4 bases and J dropped 1; count of bases not matched to a gene: 2. Here the CDR3 reads CASSRTGGANTEAFF. The CDR3 DNA sequence: TGTGCCAGTAGTAGGACAGGGGGCGCGAACACTGAAGCTTTCTTT.

The J gene is TRBJ2-5, the V gene TRBV11-1, with 12 bases aligning to TRBD2. The DNA end is a closer match to TRBJ2-7, so the J assignment may be wrong. In germline, CDR1 is SGHAT, CDR2 FQDESV (reference sequence). The CDR3 is 13 amino acids. The CDR3 bases are TGTGCCAGCAGCAAACTAGCGGGAGGCGAGCAGTACTTC. Translated, it gives CASSKLAGGEQYF.

Written as DNA, the CDR3 is TGTGCCAGCGTAGCGGGAGGTATTTACGAGCAGTACTTC. Its protein is CASVAGGIYEQYF. J is TRBJ2-7 and V is TRBV7-2; 10 bases agree with TRBD2. The germline V gene encodes CDR1 SGHTA and CDR2 FQGNSA. Trimming cost V 8 bases and J 4 bases; bases outside gene matches: 5. The CDR3 totals 13 residues. Together with reference TRBV7-2 and TRBJ2-7, the CDR3 gives the full variable domain: GAGVSQSPSNKVTEKGKDVELRCDPISGHTALYWYRQSLGQGLEFLIYFQGNSAPDKSGLPSDRFSAERTGGSVSTLTIQRTQQEDSAVYLCASVAGGIYEQYFGPGTRLTVT.

This chain uses TRBV27 with TRBJ1-4; 8 bases are a match to TRBD1. Trimming removed 4 bases from V and 4 bases from J; junction bases left unmatched: 8. Germline V CDR1 and CDR2: MNHEY, SMNVEV (reference sequence). The length of the CDR3 is 16 residues. This CDR3 is CASSSQGAPDNEKLFF. In DNA, the CDR3 is TGTGCCAGCAGTTCCCAGGGGGCGCCGGATAATGAAAAACTGTTTTTT.

With regard to this clone: An end of the junction does not agree with germline; a read error may underlie this. This rearrangement joins TRBV7-9 to TRBJ1-1, with 7 nucleotides matching TRBD1. There are 12 residues in the CDR3. CDR1 is SEHNR and CDR2 is FQNEAQ in the germline V gene (reference sequence). CDR3 region: CASSLGWGVTGF. In DNA form, the CDR3 reads TGTGCCAGCAGCTTAGGGTGGGGAGTGACAGGGTTT.

The V and J genes are TRBV2 and TRBJ2-2, with D maybe TRBD1 (5 bases). The length of the CDR3 is 15 residues. Trimming stripped 7 bases from V and 0 bases from J, with 12 bases between. Per germline, CDR1 SNHLY and CDR2 FYNNEI. CDR3 in DNA: TGTGCCAGCAAGACAGACATCGCGAACACCGGGGAGCTGTTTTTT. Residues: CASKTDIANTGELFF.

The V call is TRBV6-4, the J call TRBJ1-2; no clear D gene. The CDR3 sequence is 8 residues long. The germline gives CDR1 MRHNA, CDR2 SNTAGT. V gave up 4 bases and J gave up 14 bases, with 5 bases separating them. The CDR3 region has the DNA TGTGCCAGCAGTGCCCATACCTTC. Residues: CASSAHTF.

This clone was observed a handful of times. This chain uses TRBV7-3 with TRBJ2-7; 7 positions match TRBD1. The CDR3 spans 14 residues. The ends lost 5 bases at V and 6 bases at J; junction bases unmatched: 10. In germline, CDR1 is SGHTA, CDR2 FQGTGA. CDR3 sequence reads: CASSEGQSNSEQYF. CDR3 nucleotide sequence: TGTGCCAGCAGCGAGGGACAGTCTAACTCCGAGCAGTACTTC.

The rearrangement links TRBV7-6 to TRBJ2-7, with 10 bases identical to TRBD1. The CDR3 contains 15 residues. Germline V gene sequence: CDR1 SGHVS, CDR2 FNYEAQ. V dropped 6 bases and J dropped 7; count of bases not matched to a gene: 12. The CDR3 region is CASRPSGTGVGEQYF. The CDR3 coding sequence is TGTGCCAGCAGGCCCTCCGGGACAGGGGTGGGAGAGCAGTACTTC. Variable domain in full (rest from reference TRBV7-6 and TRBJ2-7): GAGVSQSPRYKVTKRGQDVALRCDPISGHVSLYWYRQALGQGPEFLTYFNYEAQQDKSGLPNDRFSAERPEGSISTLTIQRTEQRDSAMYRCASRPSGTGVGEQYFGPGTRLTVT.

The rearrangement uses TRBV6-5 and TRBJ1-1; D is possibly TRBD1 (5 bases). The CDR3 spans 14 residues. Per the germline V gene, CDR1 is MNHEY and CDR2 is SVGAGI. Trimming took 8 bases from V and 6 from J, leaving 19 bases between them. In DNA form, the CDR3 reads TGTGCCAGCCGGGAACGGGGGAGATCGGCTGAAGCTTTCTTT. Encoded protein: CASRERGRSAEAFF.

V is TRBV7-6 and J is TRBJ2-1, with D tentatively TRBD1 (5 bases). This CDR3 contains 15 residues. V gave up 5 bases and J gave up 0 bases, with 11 bases separating them. Germline V CDR1 and CDR2: SGHVS, FNYEAQ. The CDR3 here is CASSMTANSYNEQFF. For the CDR3, the DNA is TGTGCCAGCAGCATGACAGCGAACTCCTACAATGAGCAGTTCTTC.

This clone was seen a single time. J is TRBJ1-2 and V is TRBV6-1, with 8 bases that match TRBD1. The CDR3 is made up of 16 amino acids. Germline CDR1 and CDR2: MNHNS and SASEGT. Unmatched junction bases numbered 15, after V lost 4 bases and J lost 8 bases. This chain's CDR3 is CASSARVAGGAVGYTF. CDR3 in DNA: TGTGCCAGCAGTGCGCGGGTCGCAGGGGGCGCGGTCGGCTACACCTTC.

The chain combines TRBV4-3 with TRBJ2-7, with 11 bases aligning to TRBD2. J gave up 3 bases and V 4 bases, and 2 bases lay outside the gene matches. This CDR3 comprises 14 residues. Germline V gene lookup returns CDR1 LGHNA and CDR2 YSLEER. For the CDR3, the DNA is TGCGCCAGCAGCCCCGGGACTAGCGGCTACGAGCAGTACTTC. Amino acid sequence: CASSPGTSGYEQYF.